What follows describes a single TCR beta chain. With a much larger clone just one base away, this may be a read error. The data derive from a study of blood T cells in healthy people across ages. Using a J-beta primer mix together with a sample-barcoded 5' primer, a second PCR was run for about 6 to 11 cycles. Tagging of each cDNA molecule was performed by a template-switch adaptor with 12 random nucleotides. TCRdb recomputed calls from the 5' RACE reads with MiXCR, one row per CDR3 protein. The sample includes approximately 820,000 distinct CDR3 sequences, 40% to 50% of them seen just once. V lost 0 bases, J lost 6 bases, and 21 bases lay in between. This CDR3 contains 18 residues. The V gene's germline CDR1 is MGHRA and CDR2 YSYEKL.

Input material: blood. This TCR was sampled from a man in his sixties in good health. The chain is built from TRBV4-1 and TRBJ2-1; D may match TRBD1 or TRBD2 (5 bases each). As DNA, the CDR3 is TGCGCCAGCAGCCAAGATTTCATTGTTGTGGAAGGGACCAATGAGCAGTTCTTC. Amino acid sequence: CASSQDFIVVEGTNEQFF.